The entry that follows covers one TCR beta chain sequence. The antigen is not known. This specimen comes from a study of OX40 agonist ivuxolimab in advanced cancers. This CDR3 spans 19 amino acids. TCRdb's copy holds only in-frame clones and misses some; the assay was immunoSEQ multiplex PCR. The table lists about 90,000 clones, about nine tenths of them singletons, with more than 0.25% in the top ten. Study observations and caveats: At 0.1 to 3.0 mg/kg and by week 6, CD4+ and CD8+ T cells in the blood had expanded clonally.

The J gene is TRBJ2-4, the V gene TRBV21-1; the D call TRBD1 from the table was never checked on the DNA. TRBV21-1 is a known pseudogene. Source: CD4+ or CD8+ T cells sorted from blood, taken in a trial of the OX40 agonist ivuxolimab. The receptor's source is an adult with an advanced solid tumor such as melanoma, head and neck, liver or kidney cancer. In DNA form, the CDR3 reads TGTGCCAGCAGCATCTCAAGGCCTGACACTCCGCTAGCCAAAAACATTCAGTACTTC. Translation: CASSISRPDTPLAKNIQYF.